Listed below are T cell receptor beta chains from one sample, sequenced in a study of T cells in Graves' hyperthyroidism and ophthalmopathy. Each CDR3 protein gets one entry after TCRdb re-called the multiplex PCR reads with MiXCR. Here the sample spans under 250,000 distinct CDR3 sequences, under 20% being singletons. The sample comprised blood. Receptor source: a man aged 50 or older with Graves' hyperthyroidism. The CDR3 runs from the conserved cysteine through the conserved F or W. D genes are given only for firm matches. The size field is filled for only some rows; it gives once, few, many or a size class.

v_call: TRBV3-1; d_call: TRBD1; j_call: TRBJ2-5; clone_size: many; cdr3_aa: CASSPDRVGTQYF; cdr3_nt: TGTGCCAGCAGTCCGGACAGGGTAGGGACCCAGTACTTC
v_call: TRBV6-1; d_call: .; j_call: TRBJ2-3; clone_size: .; cdr3_aa: CAGSRTSFGDTQYF; cdr3_nt: TGTGCCGGCAGTCGTACTAGCTTTGGAGATACGCAGTATTTT
v_call: TRBV6-1; d_call: TRBD1; j_call: TRBJ1-5; clone_size: .; cdr3_aa: CASSGAEDRAGFRHQPQHF; cdr3_nt: TGTGCCAGCAGTGGAGCCGAGGACAGGGCGGGGTTTCGCCATCAGCCCCAGCATTTT
v_call: TRBV5-1; d_call: TRBD2; j_call: TRBJ2-7; clone_size: many; cdr3_aa: CASSPRTSDYEQYF; cdr3_nt: TGCGCCAGCAGCCCTCGGACTAGCGACTACGAGCAGTACTTC
v_call: TRBV11-3; d_call: TRBD2; j_call: TRBJ2-5; clone_size: many; cdr3_aa: CASSPHPSGARAQYF; cdr3_nt: TGTGCCAGCAGCCCACACCCTAGCGGGGCCCGGGCCCAGTACTTC
v_call: TRBV3-1; d_call: .; j_call: TRBJ1-2; clone_size: many; cdr3_aa: CASSPRGRSGGYTF; cdr3_nt: TGTGCCAGCAGCCCCCGGGGGAGGTCAGGGGGCTACACCTTC
v_call: TRBV6-2/TRBV6-3; d_call: .; j_call: TRBJ2-5; clone_size: many; cdr3_aa: CASSKRTGGETQYF; cdr3_nt: TGTGCCAGCAGTAAAAGGACAGGAGGGGAGACCCAGTACTTC
v_call: TRBV30; d_call: .; j_call: TRBJ2-7; clone_size: many; cdr3_aa: CAWSKGIDAYEQYF; cdr3_nt: TGTGCCTGGAGTAAAGGGATCGATGCCTACGAGCAGTACTTC
v_call: TRBV7-6; d_call: TRBD2; j_call: TRBJ2-3; clone_size: .; cdr3_aa: CASSEEAGTSGVSTDTQYF; cdr3_nt: TGTGCCAGCAGCGAGGAAGCCGGGACTAGCGGGGTTAGCACAGATACGCAGTATTTT
v_call: TRBV27; d_call: TRBD1; j_call: TRBJ1-1; clone_size: few; cdr3_aa: CASSPTGTITEAFF; cdr3_nt: TGTGCCAGCAGCCCGACAGGGACCATCACTGAAGCTTTCTTT
v_call: TRBV5-6; d_call: TRBD2; j_call: TRBJ2-3; clone_size: .; cdr3_aa: CASSDTSGSADTQYF; cdr3_nt: TGTGCCAGCAGCGATACTAGCGGGAGTGCAGATACGCAGTATTTT
v_call: TRBV28; d_call: .; j_call: TRBJ1-4; clone_size: many; cdr3_aa: CASSQNRASYEKLFF; cdr3_nt: TGTGCCAGCAGCCAAAACAGGGCGAGTTATGAAAAACTGTTTTTT
v_call: TRBV28; d_call: .; j_call: TRBJ2-3; clone_size: many; cdr3_aa: CASSLPQGLTDTQYF; cdr3_nt: TGTGCCAGCAGTTTACCACAGGGCCTCACAGATACGCAGTATTTT
v_call: TRBV20-1; d_call: .; j_call: TRBJ2-7; clone_size: many; cdr3_aa: CSARERSFYEQYF; cdr3_nt: TGCAGTGCTAGAGAGCGAAGTTTTTACGAGCAGTACTTC
v_call: TRBV7-6; d_call: .; j_call: TRBJ2-7; clone_size: .; cdr3_aa: CASSFLETSSEQYF; cdr3_nt: TGTGCCAGCAGCTTTCTGGAAACTAGCTCCGAGCAGTACTTC
v_call: TRBV5-1; d_call: .; j_call: TRBJ2-6; clone_size: once; cdr3_aa: CASSLALSGANVLTF; cdr3_nt: TGCGCCAGCAGCTTGGCTCTCTCTGGGGCCAACGTCCTGACTTTC
v_call: TRBV12-3/TRBV12-4; d_call: TRBD2; j_call: TRBJ2-2; clone_size: few; cdr3_aa: CASSIAGGPTGELFF; cdr3_nt: TGTGCCAGCAGCATAGCGGGAGGGCCCACCGGGGAGCTGTTTTTT
v_call: TRBV5-1; d_call: .; j_call: TRBJ2-7; clone_size: many; cdr3_aa: CASSLRAGRTYEQYF; cdr3_nt: TGCGCCAGCAGCTTGAGGGCCGGGAGAACCTACGAGCAGTACTTC
v_call: TRBV11-2; d_call: TRBD2; j_call: TRBJ2-1; clone_size: .; cdr3_aa: CASSPVERDRFAVYNEQFF; cdr3_nt: TGTGCCAGCAGCCCAGTGGAGCGGGACCGTTTCGCCGTCTACAATGAGCAGTTCTTC
v_call: TRBV11-2; d_call: .; j_call: TRBJ2-1; clone_size: many; cdr3_aa: CASSLGGMGPIDEQFF; cdr3_nt: TGTGCCAGCAGCTTAGGGGGGATGGGTCCGATCGATGAGCAGTTCTTC
v_call: TRBV7-2; d_call: .; j_call: TRBJ1-2; clone_size: many; cdr3_aa: CASVPSGTWESYGYTF; cdr3_nt: TGTGCCAGCGTGCCTTCCGGGACATGGGAGAGCTATGGCTACACCTTC
v_call: TRBV10-3; d_call: .; j_call: TRBJ2-1; clone_size: few; cdr3_aa: CAIMSRDEQFF; cdr3_nt: TGTGCCATCATGTCGAGGGATGAGCAGTTCTTC
v_call: TRBV12-3/TRBV12-4; d_call: .; j_call: TRBJ2-1; clone_size: .; cdr3_aa: CASSLRAGANNEQFF; cdr3_nt: TGTGCCAGCAGTTTACGTGCGGGGGCTAACAATGAGCAGTTCTTC
v_call: TRBV20-1; d_call: .; j_call: TRBJ1-2; clone_size: few; cdr3_aa: CSARDSSRDMAGYTF; cdr3_nt: TGCAGTGCTAGAGATTCGTCCCGGGACATGGCCGGCTACACCTTC
v_call: TRBV4-1; d_call: .; j_call: TRBJ2-7; clone_size: few; cdr3_aa: CASSQAGSESSEQYF; cdr3_nt: TGCGCCAGCAGCCAGGCTGGTAGCGAATCGAGCGAGCAGTACTTC
v_call: TRBV12-3/TRBV12-4; d_call: .; j_call: TRBJ2-7; clone_size: .; cdr3_aa: CASITTGGFPSYEQYF; cdr3_nt: TGTGCCAGCATTACAACTGGGGGTTTCCCTTCCTACGAGCAGTACTTC
v_call: TRBV20-1; d_call: .; j_call: TRBJ2-2; clone_size: few; cdr3_aa: CSARERERTGELFF; cdr3_nt: TGCAGTGCTAGAGAGCGGGAACGCACCGGGGAGCTGTTTTTT
v_call: TRBV10-3; d_call: .; j_call: TRBJ2-5; clone_size: many; cdr3_aa: CAISSLTQETQYF; cdr3_nt: TGTGCCATCAGTAGCCTTACCCAAGAGACCCAGTACTTC
v_call: TRBV9; d_call: TRBD2; j_call: TRBJ2-7; clone_size: many; cdr3_aa: CASSVDPGGATYEQYF; cdr3_nt: TGTGCCAGCAGCGTAGACCCCGGGGGGGCGACCTACGAGCAGTACTTC
v_call: TRBV5-5; d_call: TRBD2; j_call: TRBJ2-5; clone_size: .; cdr3_aa: CASSLGGRHQQETQYF; cdr3_nt: TGTGCCAGCAGCTTGGGCGGGAGGCATCAACAAGAGACCCAGTACTTC
v_call: TRBV7-3; d_call: TRBD1; j_call: TRBJ2-3; clone_size: .; cdr3_aa: CASSWGQGQDTQYF; cdr3_nt: TGTGCCAGCAGCTGGGGACAGGGTCAGGATACGCAGTATTTT
v_call: TRBV7-9; d_call: TRBD2; j_call: TRBJ2-1; clone_size: many; cdr3_aa: CASSSWGLADLGNEQFF; cdr3_nt: TGTGCCAGCAGCTCGTGGGGACTAGCCGACCTCGGGAATGAGCAGTTCTTC
v_call: TRBV7-8; d_call: .; j_call: TRBJ2-3; clone_size: many; cdr3_aa: CASSLIRTDTQYF; cdr3_nt: TGTGCCAGCAGCCTGATTAGGACAGATACGCAGTATTTT
v_call: TRBV7-2; d_call: TRBD1; j_call: TRBJ2-5; clone_size: many; cdr3_aa: CASSLQGVEETQYF; cdr3_nt: TGTGCCAGCAGCTTACAGGGGGTGGAGGAGACCCAGTACTTC
v_call: TRBV29-1; d_call: .; j_call: TRBJ2-3; clone_size: .; cdr3_aa: CSVADTQYF; cdr3_nt: TGCAGCGTTGCGGATACGCAGTATTTT
v_call: TRBV20-1; d_call: TRBD1; j_call: TRBJ2-4; clone_size: .; cdr3_aa: CSAFDRVKNIQYF; cdr3_nt: TGCAGTGCTTTCGACAGGGTGAAAAACATTCAGTACTTC
v_call: TRBV7-9; d_call: TRBD1; j_call: TRBJ2-5; clone_size: .; cdr3_aa: CASRHGQGGETQYF; cdr3_nt: TGTGCCAGCAGACACGGACAGGGTGGAGAGACCCAGTACTTC
v_call: TRBV20-1; d_call: .; j_call: TRBJ2-3; clone_size: .; cdr3_aa: CSARFLGLYTQYF; cdr3_nt: TGCAGTGCTAGGTTCCTGGGTTTATATACGCAGTATTTT
v_call: TRBV5-1; d_call: .; j_call: TRBJ1-4; clone_size: .; cdr3_aa: CASSFTRGAHEKLFF; cdr3_nt: TGCGCCAGCAGCTTCACCCGGGGGGCCCATGAAAAACTGTTTTTT
v_call: TRBV7-9; d_call: TRBD2; j_call: TRBJ2-1; clone_size: many; cdr3_aa: CASRQGQAVNAGVNNEQFF; cdr3_nt: TGTGCCAGCAGACAAGGTCAGGCGGTTAACGCGGGAGTGAACAATGAGCAGTTCTTC
v_call: TRBV6-1; d_call: .; j_call: TRBJ2-1; clone_size: many; cdr3_aa: CASRQGSSYNEQFF; cdr3_nt: TGTGCCAGCAGACAGGGAAGCTCCTACAATGAGCAGTTCTTC
v_call: TRBV20-1; d_call: TRBD2; j_call: TRBJ2-7; clone_size: few; cdr3_aa: CSASKTSGSYEQYF; cdr3_nt: TGCAGTGCTAGTAAGACTAGCGGGAGCTACGAGCAGTACTTC
v_call: TRBV2; d_call: .; j_call: TRBJ2-5; clone_size: few; cdr3_aa: CATSGLGGETQYF; cdr3_nt: TGTGCCACCTCTGGACTAGGGGGAGAGACCCAGTACTTC
v_call: TRBV5-1; d_call: .; j_call: TRBJ2-1; clone_size: .; cdr3_aa: CASSLGDWGPYNEQFF; cdr3_nt: TGCGCCAGCAGCTTGGGTGACTGGGGGCCCTACAATGAGCAGTTCTTC
v_call: TRBV20-1; d_call: .; j_call: TRBJ1-5; clone_size: .; cdr3_aa: CSASASNQPQHF; cdr3_nt: TGCAGTGCTAGTGCTAGCAATCAGCCCCAGCATTTT
v_call: TRBV11-3; d_call: TRBD1; j_call: TRBJ1-4; clone_size: few; cdr3_aa: CASSPGQDEKLFF; cdr3_nt: TGTGCCAGCAGCCCGGGACAGGATGAAAAACTGTTTTTT
v_call: TRBV11-3; d_call: TRBD2; j_call: TRBJ2-1; clone_size: many; cdr3_aa: CASSPAPGRNEQFF; cdr3_nt: TGTGCCAGCAGCCCAGCACCCGGGAGGAATGAGCAGTTCTTC
v_call: TRBV5-1; d_call: .; j_call: TRBJ2-3; clone_size: .; cdr3_aa: CASSRTTGGRIADTQYF; cdr3_nt: TGCGCCAGCAGCCGAACTACGGGGGGCCGGATCGCAGATACGCAGTATTTT
v_call: TRBV5-1; d_call: .; j_call: TRBJ2-1; clone_size: many; cdr3_aa: CASSLFNRDNEQFF; cdr3_nt: TGCGCCAGCAGCTTATTTAACAGAGACAATGAGCAGTTCTTC
v_call: TRBV18; d_call: TRBD2; j_call: TRBJ2-5; clone_size: many; cdr3_aa: CASSPVGGRPQETQYF; cdr3_nt: TGTGCCAGCTCACCAGTGGGCGGGAGGCCTCAAGAGACCCAGTACTTC
v_call: TRBV30; d_call: TRBD2; j_call: TRBJ2-5; clone_size: many; cdr3_aa: CAWSELAEGLETQYF; cdr3_nt: TGTGCCTGGAGTGAACTAGCGGAAGGCTTAGAGACCCAGTACTTC
v_call: TRBV28; d_call: .; j_call: TRBJ2-3; clone_size: many; cdr3_aa: CASRGPPFPTQYF; cdr3_nt: TGTGCCAGCAGGGGGCCACCTTTTCCTACGCAGTATTTT
v_call: TRBV11-2; d_call: .; j_call: TRBJ2-2; clone_size: many; cdr3_aa: CASRVFVYSGELFF; cdr3_nt: TGTGCCAGCAGGGTCTTTGTTTACTCCGGGGAGCTGTTTTTT
v_call: TRBV5-1; d_call: TRBD2; j_call: TRBJ2-1; clone_size: few; cdr3_aa: CASSSAPSGDNEQFF; cdr3_nt: TGCGCCAGCAGCTCGGCCCCTAGCGGGGACAATGAGCAGTTCTTC
v_call: TRBV6-1; d_call: TRBD2; j_call: TRBJ2-2; clone_size: many; cdr3_aa: CASSEDAAGPPGELFF; cdr3_nt: TGTGCCAGCAGTGAAGACGCAGCGGGGCCCCCCGGGGAGCTGTTTTTT
v_call: TRBV7-2; d_call: .; j_call: TRBJ1-1; clone_size: once; cdr3_aa: CAVSPEPNTEAFF; cdr3_nt: TGTGCCGTATCCCCGGAGCCGAACACTGAAGCTTTCTTT
v_call: TRBV12-5; d_call: .; j_call: TRBJ1-2; clone_size: once; cdr3_aa: CASGRTYGTIANYGYTF; cdr3_nt: TGTGCTAGTGGCCGGACTTACGGAACCATAGCTAACTATGGCTACACCTTC
v_call: TRBV2; d_call: .; j_call: TRBJ2-1; clone_size: many; cdr3_aa: CASTGRSNNEQFF; cdr3_nt: TGTGCCAGCACGGGAAGGAGCAACAATGAGCAGTTCTTC
v_call: TRBV4-1; d_call: TRBD1; j_call: TRBJ1-1; clone_size: many; cdr3_aa: CASSQVVRTGERRRVAFF; cdr3_nt: TGCGCCAGCAGCCAAGTTGTTCGGACAGGGGAGAGAAGGCGCGTAGCTTTCTTT
v_call: TRBV11-3; d_call: TRBD1; j_call: TRBJ2-5; clone_size: many; cdr3_aa: CASSYDRDQETQYF; cdr3_nt: TGTGCCAGCAGCTACGACAGGGACCAAGAGACCCAGTACTTC